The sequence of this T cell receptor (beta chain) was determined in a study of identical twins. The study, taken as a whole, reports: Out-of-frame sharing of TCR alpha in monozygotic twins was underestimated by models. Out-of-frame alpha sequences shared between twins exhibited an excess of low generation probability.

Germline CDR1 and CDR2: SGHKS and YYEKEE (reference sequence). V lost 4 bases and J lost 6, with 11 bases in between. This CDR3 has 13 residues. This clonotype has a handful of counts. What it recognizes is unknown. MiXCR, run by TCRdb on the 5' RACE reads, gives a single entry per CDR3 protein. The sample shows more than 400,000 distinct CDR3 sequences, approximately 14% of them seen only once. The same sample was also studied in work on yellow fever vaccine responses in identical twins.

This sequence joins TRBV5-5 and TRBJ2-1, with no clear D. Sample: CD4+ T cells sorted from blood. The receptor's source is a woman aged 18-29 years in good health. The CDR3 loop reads CASSPAWGNEQFF. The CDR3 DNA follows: TGTGCCAGCAGCCCTGCTTGGGGCAATGAGCAGTTCTTC.